The clone carrying this TCR beta chain was seen once. Its antigen remains unknown. Germline assignment: CDR1 SGHDT and CDR2 YYEEEE. With V trimmed by 4 bases and J by 3 bases, 10 bases remained unmatched. The CDR3 sequence is 18 residues long. This entry belongs to a study of T cells after yellow fever vaccination. A process of 5'RACE template switching, which added a universal primer site and UMIs, was used to make TCR cDNA. TCRdb ran MiXCR on the 5' RACE reads and lists one entry per CDR3 protein. The profile shows 500,000 to 650,000 distinct CDR3 sequences, approximately 13% of them singletons. Whole-study findings and limits: Post-booster reappearance was seen for most primary-vaccination clones (about 96% CD4, roughly 91% CD8).

The TCR originated in a man aged 25-45 years who received the YFV17D yellow fever vaccine. The sequences come from PBMCs, collected on the day of the yellow fever booster vaccination. The chain carries TRBV5-6 and TRBJ2-5; 15 nucleotides match TRBD2. CDR3 DNA: TGTGCCAGCAGCCTGAGGACTAGCGGGAGGGGGTTCGAAGAGACCCAGTACTTC. This encodes CASSLRTSGRGFEETQYF.